This TCR beta chain was captured in a study of T cell changes during pregnancy in multiple sclerosis. Assay used: immunoSEQ multiplex PCR; TCRdb lists only in-frame clones, some missing. The data contain under 25,000 clones, 87% of them singletons. V was trimmed by 5 bases and J by 7 bases, leaving 15 bases between them. Germline loops: CDR1 MNHEY, CDR2 SMNVEV (reference sequence). This CDR3 region has 14 residues. This specimen consisted of CD8+ T cells from peripheral blood mononuclear cells, obtained after pregnancy. This receptor was obtained from a female donor with multiple sclerosis, enrolled in a pregnancy study. The chain uses TRBV27 and TRBJ2-1; TRBD2 might be the D (5 bases). Written as DNA, the CDR3 is TGTGCCAGCAGTCGTACTAGTCTCTTAAATGAGCAGTTCTTC. This translates into CASSRTSLLNEQFF.